This T cell receptor (beta chain) was captured in a study of T cells of healthy individuals. CDR3 length: 17 residues. Deletions cut 4 bases from V and 0 bases from J, with 16 bases between. Germline CDR1 and CDR2: LGHDT and YNNKEL (reference sequence). TCRdb reanalysed the 5' RACE reads using MiXCR and keeps one entry per CDR3 protein. This table has 85,000 to 100,000 distinct CDR3 sequences, under 20% appearing once. The rearrangement links TRBV3-1 to TRBJ2-4, with no clear D. The TCR was taken from a human donor in good health. CDR3 in DNA: TGTGCCAGCAGCCCACGATCGGGCCCCATAGCCAAAAACATTCAGTACTTC. This codes for CASSPRSGPIAKNIQYF.